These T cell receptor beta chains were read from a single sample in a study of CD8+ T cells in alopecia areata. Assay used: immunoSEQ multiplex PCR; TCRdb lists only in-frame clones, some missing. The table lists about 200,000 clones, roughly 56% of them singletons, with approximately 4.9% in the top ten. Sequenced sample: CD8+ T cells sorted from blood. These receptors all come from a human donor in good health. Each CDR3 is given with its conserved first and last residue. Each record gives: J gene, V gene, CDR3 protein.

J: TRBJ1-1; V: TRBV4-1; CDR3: CASSQEAGLNTEAFF
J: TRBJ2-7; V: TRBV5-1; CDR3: CASSLIQGKNEQYF
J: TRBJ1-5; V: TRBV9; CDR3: CASSETGINQPQHF
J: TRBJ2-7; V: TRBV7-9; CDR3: CASSLAGEQYF
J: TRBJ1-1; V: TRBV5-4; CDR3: CASSLGGDRGAFF
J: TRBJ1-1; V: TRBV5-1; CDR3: CASSPDARAEAFF
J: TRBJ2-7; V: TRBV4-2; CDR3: CASSQVVGGREQYF
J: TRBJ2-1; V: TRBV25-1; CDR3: CASSDQRGHLEFF
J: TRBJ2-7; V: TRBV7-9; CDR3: CASSSSGSTTYEQYF
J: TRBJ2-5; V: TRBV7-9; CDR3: CASSVSASETQYF
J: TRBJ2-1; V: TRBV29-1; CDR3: CSVGGVGIDEQFF
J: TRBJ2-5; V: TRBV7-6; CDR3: CASSLAGAWETQYF
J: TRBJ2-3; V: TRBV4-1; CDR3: CASSPPSPTDTQYF
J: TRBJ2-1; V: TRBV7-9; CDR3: CASSLSGRPEQFF
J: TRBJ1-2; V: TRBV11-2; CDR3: CASSFQPKRSGGYTF
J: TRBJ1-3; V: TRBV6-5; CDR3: CASSYGRSSGNTIYF
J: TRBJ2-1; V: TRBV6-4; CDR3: CASSVEGYNEQFF
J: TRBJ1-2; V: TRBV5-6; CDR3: CASSSIDGTYGYTF
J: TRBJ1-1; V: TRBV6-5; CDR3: CASSYSGGDTEAFF
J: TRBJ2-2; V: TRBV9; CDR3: CASSVNSGARTGELFF
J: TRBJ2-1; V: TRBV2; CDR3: CASTANEQFF
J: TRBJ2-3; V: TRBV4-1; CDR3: CASSQDLGTGTDTQYF
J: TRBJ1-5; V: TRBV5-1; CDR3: CASSLEGGQPQHF
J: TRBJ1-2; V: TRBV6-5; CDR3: CASSYSEQGVTDGYTF
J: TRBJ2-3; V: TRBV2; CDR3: CASTPVGSSSTDTQYF
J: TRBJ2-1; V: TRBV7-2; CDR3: CASSLALGMRSNEQFF
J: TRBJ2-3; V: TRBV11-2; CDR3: CASSSMADTQYF
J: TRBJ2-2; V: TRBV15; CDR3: CATSTTGGAGELFF
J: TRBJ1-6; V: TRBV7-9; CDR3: CASSLNTDPRSPLHF
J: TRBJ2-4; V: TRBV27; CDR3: CASSLGRAGDALNIQYF
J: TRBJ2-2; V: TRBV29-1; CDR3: CSVLGQGLFTGELFF
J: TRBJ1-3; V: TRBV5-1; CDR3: CASSGEDTGNTIYF
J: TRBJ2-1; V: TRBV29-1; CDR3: CSVDPLGPRDEQFF
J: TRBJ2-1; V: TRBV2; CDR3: CASSENNEQFF
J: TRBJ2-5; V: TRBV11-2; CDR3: CASSFPRTGTGGDQETQYF
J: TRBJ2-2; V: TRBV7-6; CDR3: CASSVAGGPGGELFF
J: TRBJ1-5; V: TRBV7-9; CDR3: CASSNERDQPQHF
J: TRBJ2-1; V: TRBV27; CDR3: CASSPQGPNSYNEQFF
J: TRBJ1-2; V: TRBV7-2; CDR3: CASSAQVNYGYTF
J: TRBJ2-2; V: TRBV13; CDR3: CASSSPGGTGELFF
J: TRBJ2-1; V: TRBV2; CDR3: CASSSPGTKGGNEQFF
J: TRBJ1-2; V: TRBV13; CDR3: CASSLEQDYGYTF
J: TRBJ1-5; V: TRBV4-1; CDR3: CASSLTGQGGDQPQHF
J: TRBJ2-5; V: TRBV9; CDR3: CASSVAAGAQETQYF
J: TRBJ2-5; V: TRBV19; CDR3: CASSIEEFGTQYF
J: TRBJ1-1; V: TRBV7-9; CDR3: CASSLLRSGATEAFF
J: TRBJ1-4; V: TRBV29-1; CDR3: CSVVDRGKREKLFF
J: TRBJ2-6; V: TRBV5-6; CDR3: CASESYGANVLTF
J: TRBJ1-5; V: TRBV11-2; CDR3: CASSLGLNQPQHF
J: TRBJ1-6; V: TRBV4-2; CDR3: CASSQAYRGSASPLHF
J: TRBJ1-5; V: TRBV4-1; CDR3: CASSPSGNQPQHF
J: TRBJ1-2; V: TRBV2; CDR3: CASSEAKQGLNDYTF
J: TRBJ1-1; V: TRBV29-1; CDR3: CSLTVNTEAFF
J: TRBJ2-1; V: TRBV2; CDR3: CASTGLASFNEQFF
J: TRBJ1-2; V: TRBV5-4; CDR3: CASSYNILSNYGYTF
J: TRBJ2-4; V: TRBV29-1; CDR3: CSVESPGTGSYKNIQYF
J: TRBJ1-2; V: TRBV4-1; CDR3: CASSQVGLNYGYTF
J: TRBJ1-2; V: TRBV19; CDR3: CASSMRRPGGYTF